Each of the 16 T cell receptor beta chains below was sequenced from the same sample in a study of blood T cell repertoires in COVID-19. Sequenced by immunoSEQ multiplex PCR; TCRdb stores in-frame clones only, minus some. The sample yields roughly 150,000 clones, roughly 89% seen once. Sequenced input: peripheral blood. The receptors derive from a human donor in a cohort sampled during active COVID-19.

The chain couples TRBV19 to TRBJ2-2, with 11 bases lining up with TRBD2. The CDR3 length is 18 residues. Germline values: CDR1 LNHDA, CDR2 SQIVND (reference sequence). The junction had 12 bases not matched to a gene; V was cut back by 5 bases and J by 4 bases. CDR3 bases: TGTGCCAGTAGTCCCCTAGCGGGGGGTCGGGTTAGCACCGGGGAGCTGTTTTTT. As protein: CASSPLAGGRVSTGELFF.

The CDR3 coding sequence is TGTGCCAGCAGCTACGCCGGGACAGGGTATGGCGAGCAGTACTTC. This gives the protein CASSYAGTGYGEQYF. The chain links TRBV6-5 to TRBJ2-7, with 9 positions matching TRBD1. This CDR3 is 15 amino acids long. CDR1 and CDR2 (germline): MNHEY, SVGAGI. Unmatched junction bases numbered 12, after V lost 6 bases and J lost 6 bases.

The rearrangement uses TRBV4-1 and TRBJ1-4, with 7 bases that match TRBD1. CDR3 length: 17 amino acids. Looked up from germline, CDR1 is MGHRA and CDR2 is YSYEKL. With V trimmed by 1 base and J by 0 bases, 5 bases remained unmatched. CDR3 amino acids: CASSQAGQRATNEKLFF. The DNA for the CDR3 is TGCGCCAGCAGCCAAGCGGGACAGCGTGCAACTAATGAAAAACTGTTTTTT.

The CDR3 protein is CATSDPGGDYGYTF. CDR3 nucleotide sequence: TGTGCCACCAGTGATCCGGGGGGGGACTATGGCTACACCTTC. The chain uses TRBV24-1 and TRBJ1-2, with D maybe TRBD1 (5 bases). Trimming took off 3 bases at V and 3 bases at J, with 10 bases between the two ends. The CDR3 loop spans 14 amino acids. CDR1 and CDR2 (germline): KGHDR, SFDVKD.

This chain joins TRBV7-2 and TRBJ2-5; 11 bases are a match to TRBD2. V lost 1 base to trimming and J lost 4 bases; unmatched junction nucleotides: 2. The CDR3 consists of 15 residues. The germline CDR1 and CDR2 sequences are SGHTA and FQGNSA. CDR3 region: CASSLELAGVETQYF. For the CDR3, the DNA is TGTGCCAGCAGCTTAGAACTAGCGGGAGTAGAGACCCAGTACTTC.

This CDR3 is CASSIVGQGAAILSYTF. CDR3 coding DNA: TGTGCCAGTAGTATCGTGGGACAGGGGGCGGCCATTTTGAGCTACACCTTC. The rearrangement links TRBV19 to TRBJ1-2; TRBD1 agrees at 12 bases. Per germline, CDR1 LNHDA and CDR2 SQIVND (reference sequence). The CDR3 is 17 residues long. Germline trimming cut 3 bases from V and 9 bases from J; bases unmatched to any gene: 14. The variable domain in full, with the rest retrieved from reference TRBV19 and TRBJ1-2, is DGGITQSPKYLFRKEGQNVTLSCEQNLNHDAMYWYRQDPGQGLRLIYYSQIVNDFQKGDIAEGYSVSREKKESFPLTVTSAQKNPTAFYLCASSIVGQGAAILSYTFGSGTRLTVV.

The rearrangement joins TRBV30 to TRBJ1-1; no reliable D call. V gave up 8 bases and J gave up 3 bases, with 10 bases separating them. The CDR3 runs 11 residues. Per the germline V gene, CDR1 is GTSNPN and CDR2 is SVGIG (reference sequence). DNA of the CDR3: TGTGCCCAGAGGGTGGACACTGAAGCTTTCTTT. Residues: CAQRVDTEAFF.

The chain carries TRBV27 and TRBJ2-1; 14 bases line up with TRBD2. Germline values: CDR1 MNHEY, CDR2 SMNVEV (reference sequence). Trimming removed 4 bases from V and 8 bases from J; junction bases left unmatched: 4. This CDR3 has 15 amino acids. The CDR3 sequence is CASSSGTSGSHEQFF. The DNA for the CDR3 is TGTGCCAGCAGTTCCGGGACTAGCGGGAGCCATGAGCAGTTCTTC.

The CDR3 DNA sequence: TGTGCCAGTAGTACACCGGGACAGGGTTGGAATCAGCCCCAGCATTTT. It codes for CASSTPGQGWNQPQHF. This sequence joins TRBV19 and TRBJ1-5; 9 positions agree with TRBD1. The CDR3 spans 16 residues. Losses at the gene ends were 4 bases for V and 4 bases for J; bases not matched to a gene: 8. Per the germline V gene, CDR1 is LNHDA and CDR2 is SQIVND (reference sequence).

The chain combines TRBV7-6 with TRBJ2-1; 8 bases line up with TRBD2. The germline gives CDR1 SGHVS, CDR2 FNYEAQ. The CDR3 runs to 16 residues. The V and J ends lost 3 bases and 8 bases, in that order; junction bases with no gene match: 12. CDR3 residues: CASSFRGGLNSDEQFF. For the CDR3, the DNA is TGTGCCAGCAGCTTTCGGGGGGGCCTAAACTCGGATGAGCAGTTCTTC.

This clone was seen only a few times. The genes are TRBV7-9 and TRBJ1-5; D unclear. The CDR3 consists of 13 residues. In germline, CDR1 is SEHNR, CDR2 FQNEAQ (reference sequence). Deletions cut 1 base from V and 11 bases from J, with 12 bases between. CDR3 DNA sequence: TGTGCCAGCAGCTTAGGCCCCCAGGAGGCCCAGCATTTT. Protein: CASSLGPQEAQHF. Complete variable domain (other parts from reference TRBV7-9 and TRBJ1-5): DTGVSQNPRHKITKRGQNVTFRCDPISEHNRLYWYRQTLGQGPEFLTYFQNEAQLEKSRLLSDRFSAERPKGSFSTLEIQRTEQGDSAMYLCASSLGPQEAQHFGDGTRLSIL.

The chain is built from TRBV7-2 and TRBJ2-1; 14 nucleotides align to TRBD2. This CDR3 region has 16 residues. Trimming removed 6 bases from V and 9 bases from J; junction bases left unmatched: 10. Germline assignment: CDR1 SGHTA and CDR2 FQGNSA. In DNA form, the CDR3 reads TGTGCCAGCAGTTACTCGACTAGCGGGGGGGCTCGTGAGCAGTTCTTC. Translating gives CASSYSTSGGAREQFF.

This clone was picked up a small number of times. This chain links TRBV9 with TRBJ2-2, with 10 bases lining up with TRBD1. CDR1 is SGDLS, CDR2 YYNGEE, per germline. The CDR3 spans 15 residues. The V gene end was trimmed by 4 bases and the J gene end by 7 bases; junction bases not matched to a gene: 7. The CDR3 bases are TGTGCCAGCAGCATCGGGACAGGGGAGCACGGGGAGCTGTTTTTT. Translation gives CASSIGTGEHGELFF.

The chain employs TRBV28 and TRBJ1-1, with D possibly TRBD1 on 6 matching bases. CDR1 and CDR2 (germline): MDHEN, SYDVKM. Trimming cost V 6 bases and J 4 bases, with 18 bases left between them. The CDR3 covers 15 residues. CDR3 loop: CASRFRGRGTTEAFF. CDR3 DNA: TGTGCCAGCAGATTCAGGGGAAGGGGTACCACTGAAGCTTTCTTT. The full variable domain, completed using reference TRBV28 and TRBJ1-1, is DVKVTQSSRYLVKRTGEKVFLECVQDMDHENMFWYRQDPGLGLRLIYFSYDVKMKEKGDIPEGYSVSREKKERFSLILESASTNQTSMYLCASRFRGRGTTEAFFGQGTRLTVV.

The chain joins TRBV30 to TRBJ2-7; 8 bases are a match to TRBD1. Per the germline V gene, CDR1 is GTSNPN and CDR2 is SVGIG (reference sequence). This CDR3 spans 16 amino acids. Trimming at V came to 0 bases and at J to 2 bases, leaving 9 bases not matched to a gene. The CDR3 DNA sequence: TGTGCCTGGAGTGTACCGTCAGGGGGCAGGACCTACGAGCAGTACTTC. Translating it yields CAWSVPSGGRTYEQYF. The full variable domain, with the rest looked up from reference TRBV30 and TRBJ2-7, is SQTIHQWPATLVQPVGSPLSLECTVEGTSNPNLYWYRQAAGRGLQLLFYSVGIGQISSEVPQNLSASRPQDRQFILSSKKLLLSDSGFYLCAWSVPSGGRTYEQYFGPGTRLTVT.

The V call is TRBV23-1, the J call TRBJ2-7; possibly TRBD1 for D (5 bases). TRBV23-1 is noted as an ORF with a role that remains uncertain. Deletions cut 0 bases from V and 5 bases from J, with 14 bases between. The CDR3 spans 15 residues. The CDR3 loop reads CASSQSAQTVNEQYF. The DNA for the CDR3 is TGCGCCAGCAGTCAATCGGCCCAGACAGTAAACGAGCAGTACTTC.